The rows below give T cell receptor beta chains drawn from one sample of a study of T-cell reconstitution after alpha-beta-depleted transplantation in children. TCRdb redid the calling of the PCR reads with MiXCR, one entry per CDR3 protein. The data show approximately 980,000 distinct CDR3 sequences, about 29% seen once. Sequenced here: PBMCs, mostly from graft donor cells, sampled 360 days after TCRalphabeta/CD19-depleted stem cell transplant. These receptors were obtained from a boy less than two years old who had a stem cell transplant for SCID, so the T cells may come from the graft donor. CDR3s include the opening cysteine and the closing phenylalanine or tryptophan. A D gene is named only where the DNA matches it firmly. Clone size is not always given. Where it is, it says once, few, many or a class for expanded clones.

size	D	V	J	DNA	CDR3
.	.	TRBV24-1	TRBJ2-5	TGTGCCACCGGAACCCCGAACGAGGAGACCCAGTACTTC	CATGTPNEETQYF
few	.	TRBV2	TRBJ2-7	TGTGCCAGCAGTGAGGCCAGCGAGCAGTACTTC	CASSEASEQYF
.	TRBD1	TRBV10-2	TRBJ1-1	TGCGCCAGCAGTGATCCCGGACAGGGCCGAGTGGCTTTCTTT	CASSDPGQGRVAFF
many	.	TRBV5-1	TRBJ1-1	TGCGCCAGCAGCCCCCGGGGGGACACTGAAGCTTTCTTT	CASSPRGDTEAFF
.	.	TRBV20-1	TRBJ2-7	TGCAGTGCGCTTGAGGCAGAAAGCTCCTACGAGCAGTACTTC	CSALEAESSYEQYF
.	TRBD2	TRBV20-1	TRBJ2-3	TGCAGTGCGACTAGCACCACAGATACGCAGTATTTT	CSATSTTDTQYF
.	.	TRBV20-1	TRBJ2-1	TGCAGTGCTTGGACGGATGAGTTGCTAAATGAGCAGTTCTTC	CSAWTDELLNEQFF
.	.	TRBV4-3	TRBJ2-1	TGCGCCAGCAGCCAAGATAAAGGGAGCTCCTACAATGAGCAGTTCTTC	CASSQDKGSSYNEQFF
.	.	TRBV20-1	TRBJ2-5	TGCAGTGCTAGTGCAGGGTTGTACCAAGAGACCCAGTACTTC	CSASAGLYQETQYF
.	.	TRBV4-3	TRBJ1-2	TGCGCCAGCAGAAACTACACCTTC	CASRNYTF
few	.	TRBV20-1	TRBJ2-7	TGCAGTGCTAGAGATCCAAGGGGGGACATGAGCTACGAGCAGTACTTC	CSARDPRGDMSYEQYF
.	.	TRBV6-1	TRBJ1-1	TGTGCCAGCAGTCGACAGATCATGAACACTGAAGCTTTCTTT	CASSRQIMNTEAFF
few	.	TRBV15	TRBJ2-1	TGTGCCACCAGCAGAGTCTCCCACAATGAGCAGTTCTTC	CATSRVSHNEQFF